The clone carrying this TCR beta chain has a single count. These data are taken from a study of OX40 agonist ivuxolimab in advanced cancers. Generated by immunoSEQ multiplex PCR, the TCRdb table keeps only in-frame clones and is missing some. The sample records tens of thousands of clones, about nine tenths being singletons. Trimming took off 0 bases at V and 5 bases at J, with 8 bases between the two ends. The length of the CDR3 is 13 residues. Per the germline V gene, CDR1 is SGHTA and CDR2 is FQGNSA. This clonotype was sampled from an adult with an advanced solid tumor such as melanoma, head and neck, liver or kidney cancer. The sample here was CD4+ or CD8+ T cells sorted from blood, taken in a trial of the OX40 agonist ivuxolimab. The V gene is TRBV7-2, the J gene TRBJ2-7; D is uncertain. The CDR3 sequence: CASSLAGFHEQYF. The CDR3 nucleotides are TGTGCCAGCAGCTTAGCTGGTTTCCACGAGCAGTACTTC.